The sequence of this TCR beta chain was determined in a study of T cell repertoires in cytomegalovirus infection (dated by TCRdb to about 2019). For the study in its entirety: Recently identified HLA-C-restricted CMV epitopes, whose presentation resists viral immunomodulation, were targeted by peptide stimulations together with well-studied HLA-B-restricted epitopes. Because public TCR beta signatures pointed to carriage of CMV infection together with the matching HLA type, the HLA type of each donor mattered for the analysis. Results and caveats for the whole study, not just this receptor: In both this cohort and an independent cohort of over 350 donors, the cumulative frequency of public TCR beta family members distinguished carriers of CMV infection plus the relevant HLA type. The ex vivo response was dominated by HLA-C-restricted CMV-specific TCR beta clonotypes, which also provided the single most frequent clonotype in two of eight donors.

Trimming takes 10 bases from V and 1 base from J, and the germline ends sit 10 bases apart. The CDR3 contains 12 residues, cysteine and phenylalanine counted. The only DNA kept is the CDR3, 36 bases in frame from the first base. Reads for this sample came from an Illumina HiSeq 1500. The raw public reads went through TCRdb reprocessing: fastp at Q25, MiXCR clone calling, in-frame beta chains kept. Entries are consolidated by CDR3 protein sequence, retaining the most common genes and DNA. The sample data list about a million distinct CDR3 sequences, and roughly 31% of these were observed just once. The ten biggest clones cover more than 12% of the sample. This clonotype was found a few times. Its antigen remains undetermined. Within one base of it there is no much larger clone, and no base qualities were kept. The label giving this sample's treatment or condition can be read as: in vitro stimulation with specific CMV peptide epitopes to enrich CMV-specific T cells.

Recombination connected TRBV12-3 or TRBV12-4 to TRBJ1-1; the D gene assignment is ambiguous. This receptor was taken from a human donor in good health (CMV status not recorded). Some clones in this sample may be carry-over from other donors' samples. This specimen consisted of cultured CD8+ T cells from PBMCs, obtained from culture after CMV antigen stimulation. The CDR3 region has the sequence CATSDPNTEAFF. The sequence in DNA is TGTGCCACCTCCGACCCGAACACTGAAGCTTTCTTT.